The 27 T cell receptor beta chains reported below all come from one sample, sequenced in a study of blood T cell repertoires in COVID-19. Here immunoSEQ multiplex PCR was the method, and the copy in TCRdb shows in-frame clones only, minus some. The sample has 150,000 to 180,000 clones, about 89% seen once. Source material: peripheral blood. Receptors were obtained from a man aged 45-65 years with acute or convalescent COVID-19.

The J gene is TRBJ2-3, the V gene TRBV2; perhaps TRBD2 as D (5 bases). The germline V gene has CDR1 SNHLY and CDR2 FYNNEI. This CDR3 is 15 amino acids long. The V end was cut by 6 bases, the J end by 1 base, with 14 bases between. Written as DNA, the CDR3 is TGTGCCAGCAGGCCGCTAGCAACTGGCACAGATACGCAGTATTTT. Translating it yields CASRPLATGTDTQYF.

The gene calls are TRBV19 and TRBJ2-5; 8 bases agree with TRBD2. This CDR3 has 14 residues. CDR1 is LNHDA, CDR2 SQIVND, per germline (reference sequence). The junction had 11 bases not matched to a gene; V was cut back by 7 bases and J by 7 bases. The CDR3 DNA reads as TGTGCCAGTAACGAACTTGCGGGGACTAGGACCCAGTACTTC. Amino acid sequence: CASNELAGTRTQYF.

Only a few counts were recorded for this clone. Different DNA sequences within this sample yield the same CDR3. The rearrangement uses TRBV5-1 and TRBJ1-1, with a tentative D call TRBD1 (5 bases). The germline gives CDR1 SGHRS, CDR2 YFSETQ. This CDR3 region has 13 residues. Trimming removed 2 bases at V and 1 base at J, with 6 bases between. CDR3 sequence reads: CASSFGQNTEAFF. CDR3 nucleotide sequence: TGCGCCAGCAGCTTCGGACAGAACACTGAAGCTTTCTTT.

CDR3 DNA sequence: TGTGCCAGCAGGCAAGGGACAGGGGTCAACCAGCCCCAGCATTTT. This sequence encodes CASRQGTGVNQPQHF. The chain has TRBV27 and TRBJ1-5; 10 nucleotides align to TRBD1. CDR3 size: 15 residues. After removal of 6 bases from V and 7 bases from J, the junction contained 9 bases not matched to a gene. Germline lookup yields CDR1 MNHEY and CDR2 SMNVEV (reference sequence).

In nucleotides, the CDR3 is TGTGCCAGCAGCGTATCTTTTTACAGGGAGGGGGATACGCAGTATTTT. This encodes CASSVSFYREGDTQYF. The rearrangement links TRBV9 to TRBJ2-3, with D perhaps matching TRBD2 (7 bases). In germline, CDR1 is SGDLS, CDR2 YYNGEE. The CDR3 runs 16 residues. Trimming took 1 base from V and 6 from J, leaving 18 bases between them.

The chain carries TRBV5-4 and TRBJ2-2, with TRBD2 identical over 7 bases. Per germline, CDR1 SGHNT and CDR2 YYREEE (reference sequence). The CDR3 sequence is 15 residues long. The V and J ends lost 4 bases and 1 base, in that order; junction bases with no gene match: 4. The chain's CDR3 is CASSRAGLNTGELFF. CDR3 nucleotide sequence: TGTGCCAGCAGCCGAGCGGGGCTGAACACCGGGGAGCTGTTTTTT.

The rearrangement joins TRBV2 to TRBJ1-2, with TRBD1 as a possible D gene (5 bases). This CDR3 is built from 12 residues. Trimming pared 11 bases from V and 8 bases from J, leaving 18 bases between. The V gene's germline CDR1 is SNHLY and CDR2 FYNNEI. CDR3 DNA: TGTGCCGATTGGGCGGGACGATTCGGCTACACCTTC. Amino acids: CADWAGRFGYTF.

The chain is built from TRBV19 and TRBJ2-5; the match to TRBD1 covers 7 bases. Germline CDR1 is LNHDA and CDR2 is SQIVND (reference sequence). V lost 6 bases to trimming and J lost 0 bases; unmatched junction nucleotides: 4. The CDR3 is made up of 14 amino acids. The CDR3, as DNA: TGTGCCAGTAGAAGTGGACAGGACCAAGAGACCCAGTACTTC. This gives the protein CASRSGQDQETQYF.

The V gene is TRBV4-1, the J gene TRBJ2-2, with a weak D call TRBD2 (6 bases). This CDR3 is built from 15 residues. The germline V and J ends were trimmed by 6 bases and 1 base, with 12 bases remaining between them. Per germline, CDR1 MGHRA and CDR2 YSYEKL. The CDR3 region is CASSPYSGNTGELFF. DNA for the CDR3: TGCGCCAGCAGTCCATATAGCGGGAACACCGGGGAGCTGTTTTTT.

The chain has TRBV27 and TRBJ2-2, with 9 bases identical to TRBD2. V dropped 6 bases and J dropped 1; count of bases not matched to a gene: 6. CDR3 size: 16 residues. Looked up from germline, CDR1 is MNHEY and CDR2 is SMNVEV (reference sequence). The DNA for the CDR3 is TGTGCCAGCAGAAGAAATAGCGGGGGGAACACCGGGGAGCTGTTTTTT. This gives the protein CASRRNSGGNTGELFF.

This chain joins TRBV4-1 and TRBJ1-4; TRBD1 agrees at 8 bases. Germline V gives CDR1 MGHRA, CDR2 YSYEKL. This CDR3 spans 18 amino acids. With 0 bases clipped from V and 8 bases from J, the junction kept 14 bases outside the gene matches. In DNA, the CDR3 is TGCGCCAGCAGCCAAGATCGGACAGGGAGAAGATTAGGCGAAAAACTGTTTTTT. This codes for CASSQDRTGRRLGEKLFF.

The chain carries TRBV6-6 and TRBJ2-2; 9 nucleotides line up with TRBD2. CDR1 and CDR2 from the germline V gene are MNHNY and SVGAGI (reference sequence). The CDR3 is 15 amino acids. V shed 5 bases and J 5 bases; nucleotides not matched to a gene: 6. The CDR3 reads CASSNLAGLTGELFF. Here the CDR3 DNA reads TGTGCCAGCAGTAACCTAGCGGGGCTGACCGGGGAGCTGTTTTTT.

The chain recombines TRBV5-4 with TRBJ1-3, with TRBD1 as a possible D gene (6 bases). V dropped 3 bases and J dropped 1 base, with 17 bases sitting between them. CDR1 SGHNT and CDR2 YYREEE come from the germline V gene (reference sequence). The CDR3 spans 17 residues. The chain's CDR3 is CASSYGGGSISGNTIYF. The CDR3 nucleotides are TGTGCCAGCAGCTATGGCGGGGGCTCTATTTCTGGAAACACCATATATTTT.

As to this clone: Other DNA sequences from this sample encode an identical CDR3 as well. The J gene is TRBJ1-2, the V gene TRBV19; TRBD1 might be the D (6 bases). Trimming took 6 bases from V and 4 from J, leaving 12 bases between them. The CDR3 totals 13 residues. Germline V gene sequence: CDR1 LNHDA, CDR2 SQIVND (reference sequence). This chain's CDR3 is CASRTGGSYGYTF. Written as DNA, the CDR3 is TGTGCCAGTAGGACAGGCGGCAGCTATGGCTACACCTTC.

V and J are TRBV6-9 and TRBJ2-2; D is perhaps TRBD1 (5 bases). From germline, CDR1 is MNHGY and CDR2 SVAAGI. Trimming pared 2 bases from V and 5 bases from J, leaving 12 bases between. The CDR3 is made up of 15 amino acids. The CDR3 spells CASSYHRLTTGELFF. The CDR3 bases are TGTGCCAGCAGTTATCACAGGTTAACAACCGGGGAGCTGTTTTTT.

This chain uses TRBV29-1 with TRBJ1-1; D may be TRBD1 (6 bases). Trimming cost V 6 bases and J 0 bases, with 11 bases left between them. The CDR3 spans 13 residues. Germline lookup yields CDR1 SQVTM and CDR2 ANQGSEA. The CDR3 spells CSVVGQMNTEAFF. The CDR3 nucleotides read TGCAGCGTGGTGGGACAAATGAACACTGAAGCTTTCTTT.

J is TRBJ1-2 and V is TRBV12-3 or TRBV12-4; no reliable D call. The CDR3 contains 13 residues. V lost 6 bases, J lost 8 bases, and 16 bases lay in between. The CDR3 reads CASSLLKKSGYTF. The CDR3 DNA reads as TGTGCCAGCAGCCTTCTCAAGAAGAGCGGCTACACCTTC.

The chain uses TRBV4-1 and TRBJ2-2; TRBD1 aligns across 10 bases. Per the germline V gene, CDR1 is MGHRA and CDR2 is YSYEKL. The CDR3 contains 15 residues. The trim removed 8 bases at V and 5 bases at J, leaving 8 bases unmatched. The CDR3 DNA reads as TGCGCCAGCCGCGGGACAGGGGTGATAACCGGGGAGCTGTTTTTT. This sequence encodes CASRGTGVITGELFF.

A single count supports this clone. The chain is built from TRBV6-2 or TRBV6-3 and TRBJ1-5; possible D gene TRBD1, 6 bases. V was pared by 5 bases and J by 3 bases, with 20 bases between. The CDR3 runs to 17 residues. Germline CDR1 is MNHEY and CDR2 is SVGEGT. The CDR3 sequence: CASSTILGAGANQPQHF. As DNA, the CDR3 is TGTGCCAGCAGTACCATCCTCGGGGCAGGGGCCAATCAGCCCCAGCATTTT.

The chain is built from TRBV29-1 and TRBJ2-1, with D unresolved. V was clipped by 7 bases and J by 4 bases, with 8 bases between them. This CDR3 region has 11 residues. The V gene's germline CDR1 is SQVTM and CDR2 ANQGSEA. CDR3 protein: CSADTYNEQFF. CDR3 DNA: TGCAGCGCCGACACTTACAATGAGCAGTTCTTC.

The chain is built from TRBV24-1 and TRBJ2-2, with TRBD2 matching over 12 bases. The CDR3 extends over 16 amino acids. Germline lookup yields CDR1 KGHDR and CDR2 SFDVKD. V was pared by 4 bases and J by 3 bases, with 2 bases of the junction left unmatched. The CDR3 sequence is CATSESSGRDTGELFF. The CDR3 coding sequence is TGTGCCACCAGTGAGTCTAGCGGGAGGGACACCGGGGAGCTGTTTTTT.

The sample holds one count of this clone. J is TRBJ2-1 and V is TRBV10-1; weak D call: TRBD2 (5 bases). The V gene lost 2 bases and the J gene lost 4 bases, with 9 bases spanning the gap. This CDR3 comprises 14 residues. Germline loops: CDR1 WNHNN, CDR2 SYGVQD (reference sequence). The DNA of the CDR3 is TGCGCCAGCAGTGAGGCTGGGGAGTACAATGAGCAGTTCTTC. It specifies CASSEAGEYNEQFF.

As DNA, the CDR3 is TGTGCCAGCACAGACAGGGGGAGATGGACTGAAGCTTTCTTT. This gives the protein CASTDRGRWTEAFF. This chain links TRBV28 with TRBJ1-1; 9 bases are shared with TRBD1. CDR3 length equals 14 residues. The J segment lost 5 bases and the V segment lost 7 bases, leaving 8 bases of the junction unmatched. In germline, CDR1 is MDHEN, CDR2 SYDVKM.

This chain uses TRBV28 with TRBJ2-1, with D maybe TRBD2 (6 bases). V was pared by 3 bases and J by 2 bases, with 11 bases between. This CDR3 has 15 amino acids. The germline V gene has CDR1 MDHEN and CDR2 SYDVKM. The CDR3 DNA follows: TGTGCCAGCAGTTTGCCTAGCGCGGCCTACAATGAGCAGTTCTTC. Residues: CASSLPSAAYNEQFF.

The gene calls are TRBV19 and TRBJ2-1; 16 nucleotides line up with TRBD2. J gave up 7 bases and V 9 bases, and 12 bases lay outside the gene matches. The CDR3 is 17 amino acids. In germline, CDR1 is LNHDA, CDR2 SQIVND (reference sequence). The CDR3 region is CASHPGLAGGPRNEQFF. CDR3 in DNA: TGTGCCAGCCATCCGGGACTAGCGGGAGGGCCGCGAAATGAGCAGTTCTTC.

The chain recombines TRBV4-1 with TRBJ2-3; 7 positions agree with TRBD2. CDR3 size: 18 residues. V shed 2 bases, J shed 6 bases, and the junction held 17 bases outside the gene matches. Germline CDR1 is MGHRA and CDR2 is YSYEKL. The CDR3 DNA follows: TGCGCCAGCAGCCAAATCTCCTCGGGAGGCATTACCCAGGATACGCAGTATTTT. Its protein is CASSQISSGGITQDTQYF.

V and J are TRBV12-3 or TRBV12-4 and TRBJ2-2; D call uncertain. The length of the CDR3 is 13 residues. Between the trimmed V and J ends, which lost 6 bases and 1 base, there was a span of 6 bases. CDR3 in DNA: TGTGCCAGCAGAAGACAGAACACCGGGGAGCTGTTTTTT. Protein sequence: CASRRQNTGELFF.